This T cell receptor (beta chain) was documented in a study of long-term antiretroviral therapy in people with HIV (dated 2022 in TCRdb). In the study overall: The earliest samples were collected roughly a decade before the 2015 WHO recommendation for immediate ART, at a time when ART was usually postponed until CD4 counts fell. Test extractions of a monoclonal T-cell line alongside under 35 polyclonal samples showed no cross-contamination during QIAcube processing. Eleven of the 30 participants with HIV were female. Whether ART initiation and durable HIV suppression were associated with changes in peripheral blood TRB repertoire composition and diversity was tested in a retrospective serial study. A total of roughly 180 cryopreserved PBMC samples were contributed to the cohort by 30 adults with confirmed HIV infection, with samples collected serially over a mean of roughly six years (range 1-12). General findings and caveats noted by the study authors: Limited PBMC availability meant only the TCR beta chain was sequenced, without alpha chain pairing. Compared with controls, HIV repertoires had narrower CDR3 length ranges, and the network structure pointed to an antigen-experienced repertoire that shifted only slightly toward naive after ART. Inferences about post-ART repertoire changes were limited because no data were available on ART adherence, viral resistance or therapy changes. Because pre-ART samples had limited cell numbers, profiling was done on unsorted PBMC rather than on sorted CD4+ and CD8+ T cells. Samples dated from the mid-2000s to the late 2010s, and the ART regimens used may be less effective than current ones. ART initiation was associated with a significant increase in TRB diversity, but diversity stayed significantly below transplant donor controls even after long-term ART. Expanded TRB clones identified before ART initiation dominated the repertoire across all time points, though the dominance fluctuated and decreased in many PLHIV after ART.

Inclusion was restricted to participants for whom at least one PBMC sample before ART initiation and at least two post-ART samples were available. All participants with HIV were treated in the United States of America. Before DNA extraction, cryopreserved samples containing about 1-10 million PBMC were thawed and washed. At the time of the earliest PBMC sample, participants with HIV were aged between roughly 23 and 60 years. PBMC samples were contributed by each participant from 1-4 timepoints before ART initiation and 2-8 timepoints after ART initiation, with a median of 7 samples. Serial HIV viral load, CD4+ T-cell count, ART history and demographic data were obtained for every participant. A Qiagen kit on a QIAcube was used to extract genomic DNA from unsorted PBMC, with samples processed in batches of 12. In the germline V gene, CDR1 corresponds to KGHSH and CDR2 to LQKENI. V drops 5 bases and J drops 5 bases, leaving 15 bases in between. There are 14 amino acids in the CDR3, from cysteine to phenylalanine inclusive. The retained sequence is limited to the CDR3, 42 bases, with the frame set at the first base.

With regard to this clone: Its recognized antigen is unknown. One base away there is no much larger clone; base qualities are not given.

The immunoSEQ hsTCRB v3.0 assay was used at survey level resolution to sequence the TRB variable region. The target sequencing depth for TRB was 40,000-50,000 T-cell genomes per sample. An Illumina MiSeq with a v3 150-cycle kit was used to sequence the pooled TRB libraries. Turning to the authors' computational methods: Repertoire analysis was performed in R inside a reproducible Nextflow workflow that covered QC, data transformation and analysis. LymphoSeq2, an R package for exploring AIRR-Seq data, was used to implement the custom analyses. Several samples yielding fewer than 5000 total TRB sequences were excluded, leaving 188 analyzed HIV repertoires. Among the 188 retained HIV repertoires, about 57 were collected before ART initiation and about 130 were collected after ART initiation. Each repertoire was downsampled to 5000 TRB nucleotide sequences, and summary statistics were averaged across 100 downsampling iterations. TRB sequences were retained for analysis only if CDR3 regions of at least seven amino acids were present. Diversity was measured with a Shannon entropy-derived clonality score and the Gini coefficient. In repertoire networks, the top 5000 CDR3 amino acid sequences were linked whenever an edit distance of one separated two sequences. GLIPH2 predicted antigen specificity groups and MHC restriction for TRB CDR3 amino acid sequences. Known CMV, EBV, HIV or tissue antigen associations were flagged by matching CDR3 amino acid sequences against VDJdb and McPAS-TCR. Pre-ART, post-ART and control groups were compared with Wilcoxon signed-rank tests and Holm-Bonferroni correction. What TCRdb holds here is the immuneACCESS table cut down to in-frame rearrangements. Part of the clones is not present; checked against another copy, under half of the missing clones reflect an unresolved V gene, and the others are unexplained. Clone size and the V and J calls come from that table; the DNA yielded D and trimming. This sample holds just over 35,000 clones; approximately 80% were observed only once. The ten most abundant clones make up about 5.7% of the sample.

This TCR came from a young man with HIV. The source was unsorted PBMCs, collected 0.6 years after starting antiretroviral therapy. This chain is built from TRBV18 and TRBJ1-2, and perhaps TRBD1 as D gene, on 6 matching bases. The CDR3 corresponds to CASSAQGRLYGYTF. The DNA reads TGTGCCAGCTCAGCGCAGGGGCGATTGTATGGCTACACCTTC.